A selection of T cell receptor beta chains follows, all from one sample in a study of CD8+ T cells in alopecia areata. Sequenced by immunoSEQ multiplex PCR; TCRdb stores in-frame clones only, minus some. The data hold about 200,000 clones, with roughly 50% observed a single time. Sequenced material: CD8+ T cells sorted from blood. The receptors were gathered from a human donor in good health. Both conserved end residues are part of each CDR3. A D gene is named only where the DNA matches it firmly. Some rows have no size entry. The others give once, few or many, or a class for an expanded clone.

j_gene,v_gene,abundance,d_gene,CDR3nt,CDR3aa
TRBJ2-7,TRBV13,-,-,TGTGCCAGCAGCTTCCGGGGCCTGGACTACGAGCAGTACTTC,CASSFRGLDYEQYF
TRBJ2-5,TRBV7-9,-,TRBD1,TGTGCCAGCAGCTTAGGGACAGGGGCCGAGACCCAGTACTTC,CASSLGTGAETQYF
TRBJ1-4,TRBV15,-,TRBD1,TGTGCCACCAGCAGAGTTCGGGACAGGGTTGGTGAAAAACTGTTTTTT,CATSRVRDRVGEKLFF
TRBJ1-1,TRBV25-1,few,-,TGTGCCAGCAGCCATAAGTGGGGAGGGGACACTGAAGCTTTCTTT,CASSHKWGGDTEAFF
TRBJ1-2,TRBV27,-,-,TGTGCCAGCAGTTTACAGGGCGGAGACTATGGCTACACCTTC,CASSLQGGDYGYTF
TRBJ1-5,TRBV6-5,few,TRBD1,TGTGCCAGCAGTCAGGGACAGGGAAATCAGCCCCAGCATTTT,CASSQGQGNQPQHF
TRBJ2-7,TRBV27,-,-,TGTGCCAGCAGTTCCCGGAGAGTATTTCCCTACGAGCAGTACTTC,CASSSRRVFPYEQYF
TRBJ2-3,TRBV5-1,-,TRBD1,TGCGCCAGCAGCTTGTGGACAGGGGGTCGGGATACGCAGTATTTT,CASSLWTGGRDTQYF
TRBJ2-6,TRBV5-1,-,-,TGCGCCAGCAGCTCACAGGTCTCTGGGGCCAACGTCCTGACTTTC,CASSSQVSGANVLTF
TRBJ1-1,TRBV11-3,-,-,TGTGCCAGCAGCTTATTAGGGTCTTGGCAGCTCCTTGGGGCTTTCTTT,CASSLLGSWQLLGAFF